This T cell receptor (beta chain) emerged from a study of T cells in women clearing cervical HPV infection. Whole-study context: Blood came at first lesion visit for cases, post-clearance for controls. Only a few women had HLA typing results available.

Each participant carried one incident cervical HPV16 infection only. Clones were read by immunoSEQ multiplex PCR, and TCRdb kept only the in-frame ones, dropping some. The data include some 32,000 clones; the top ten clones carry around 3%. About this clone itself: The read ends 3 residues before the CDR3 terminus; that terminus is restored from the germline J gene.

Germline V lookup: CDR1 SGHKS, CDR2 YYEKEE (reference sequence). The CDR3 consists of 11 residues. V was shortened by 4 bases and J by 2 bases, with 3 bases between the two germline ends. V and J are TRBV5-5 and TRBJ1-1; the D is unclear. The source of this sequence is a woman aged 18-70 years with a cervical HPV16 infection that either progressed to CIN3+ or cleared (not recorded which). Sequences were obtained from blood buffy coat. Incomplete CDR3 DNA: TGTGCCAGCAGCCCTAACACTGAA. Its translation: CASSPNTE. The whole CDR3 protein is CASSPNTEAFF.